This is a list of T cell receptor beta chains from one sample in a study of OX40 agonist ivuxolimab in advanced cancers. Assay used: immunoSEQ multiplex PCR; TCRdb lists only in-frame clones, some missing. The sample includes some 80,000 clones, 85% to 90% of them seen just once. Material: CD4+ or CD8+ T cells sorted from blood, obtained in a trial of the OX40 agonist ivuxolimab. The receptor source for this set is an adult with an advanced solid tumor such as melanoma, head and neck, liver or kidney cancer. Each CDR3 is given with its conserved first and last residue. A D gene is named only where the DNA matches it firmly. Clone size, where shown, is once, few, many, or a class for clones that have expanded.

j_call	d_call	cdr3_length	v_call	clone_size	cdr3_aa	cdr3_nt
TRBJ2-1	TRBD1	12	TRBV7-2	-	CASSFGQGGVFF	TGTGCCAGCAGCTTCGGACAGGGGGGAGTGTTCTTC
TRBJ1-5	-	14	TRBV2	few	CASSPLGSNQPQHF	TGTGCCAGCTCCCCTCTAGGCTCCAATCAGCCCCAGCATTTT
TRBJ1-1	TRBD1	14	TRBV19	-	CASSKQGLNTEAFF	TGTGCCAGTAGTAAACAGGGGCTGAACACTGAAGCTTTCTTT
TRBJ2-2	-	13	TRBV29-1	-	CSVRQIYTGELFF	TGCAGCGTGAGACAGATTTACACCGGGGAGCTGTTTTTT
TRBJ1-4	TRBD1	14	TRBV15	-	CATSRGQGNEKLFF	TGTGCCACCAGCAGGGGACAGGGGAATGAAAAACTGTTTTTT
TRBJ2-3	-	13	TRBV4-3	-	CASSQGRGDTQYF	TGCGCCAGCAGCCAAGGTAGGGGAGATACGCAGTATTTT
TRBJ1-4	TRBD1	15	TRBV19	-	CASRDRSRGNEKLFF	TGTGCCAGTAGGGACAGGTCCAGGGGGAATGAAAAACTGTTTTTT
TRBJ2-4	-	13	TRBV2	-	CASSDGYKNIQYF	TGTGCCAGCAGTGATGGATACAAAAACATTCAGTACTTC
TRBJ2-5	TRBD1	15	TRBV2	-	CASSELTGAQETQYF	TGTGCCAGCAGTGAACTGACAGGGGCCCAAGAGACCCAGTACTTC
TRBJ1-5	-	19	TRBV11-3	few	CASSLVTFYRVDGNQPQHF	TGTGCCAGCAGCTTAGTTACCTTTTACAGGGTTGACGGCAATCAGCCCCAGCATTTT
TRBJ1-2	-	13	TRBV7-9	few	CASSFTELGGYTF	TGTGCCAGCAGCTTTACCGAATTAGGCGGCTACACCTTC
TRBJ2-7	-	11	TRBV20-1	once	CSAATQYEQYF	TGCAGTGCGGCCACCCAGTACGAGCAGTACTTC
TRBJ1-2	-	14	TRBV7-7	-	CASSPLGGDYGYTF	TGTGCTAGCAGCCCTTTGGGGGGGGACTATGGCTACACCTTC
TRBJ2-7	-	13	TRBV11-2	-	CASSLIRGYEQYF	TGTGCCAGCAGCTTAATCAGGGGCTACGAGCAGTACTTC
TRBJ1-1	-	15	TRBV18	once	CASSRPSGRDTEAFF	TGTGCCAGCTCACGCCCCTCAGGAAGGGACACTGAAGCTTTCTTT
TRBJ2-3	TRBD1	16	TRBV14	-	CASSQGTGVRTDTQYF	TGTGCCAGCAGCCAAGGGACAGGGGTGAGAACAGATACGCAGTATTTT
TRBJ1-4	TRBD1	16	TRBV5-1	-	CASSLARRGVNEKLFF	TGCGCCAGCAGCTTGGCCCGCAGGGGGGTGAATGAAAAACTGTTTTTT
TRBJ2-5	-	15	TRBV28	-	CASRRPGRPQETQYF	TGTGCCAGCAGACGACCGGGACGACCCCAAGAGACCCAGTACTTC
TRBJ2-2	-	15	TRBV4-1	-	CASSYPTKGPGELFF	TGCGCCAGCAGTTACCCGACTAAAGGGCCCGGGGAGCTGTTTTTT
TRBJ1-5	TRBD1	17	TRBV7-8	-	CASSNITTGAGNQPQHF	TGTGCCAGCAGCAATATTACCACAGGGGCCGGCAATCAGCCCCAGCATTTT
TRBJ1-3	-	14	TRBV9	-	CASSVEGNGNTIYF	TGTGCCAGCAGCGTAGAGGGGAACGGAAACACCATATATTTT
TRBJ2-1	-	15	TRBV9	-	CASSVERGSHNEQFF	TGTGCCAGCAGCGTAGAACGGGGTTCGCATAATGAGCAGTTCTTC